The rows below give T cell receptor beta chains drawn from one sample of a study of CD8+ T cells in alopecia areata. Some clones are missing from TCRdb's copy, which holds only in-frame ones; the method was immunoSEQ multiplex PCR. The sample gives about 120,000 clones, around 63% of which show up once; around 6% is in the top ten. The source material was CD4+ T cells sorted from blood, sampled at week 4, from a patient treated with tofacitinib. The receptor set was obtained from a human donor with alopecia areata. Both conserved end residues are part of each CDR3. The D gene is left open where the match is weak. Size is stated for part of the rows, as once, few or many counts, or as a class when the clone is expanded.

j_gene,abundance,d_gene,v_gene,CDR3aa,CDR3nt
TRBJ2-5,NA,NA,TRBV6-1,CASSEHQETQYF,TGTGCCAGCAGTGAACATCAAGAGACCCAGTACTTC
TRBJ2-7,NA,NA,TRBV7-9,CASSAASYEQYF,TGTGCCAGCAGCGCAGCGTCCTACGAGCAGTACTTC
TRBJ2-1,NA,NA,TRBV5-6,CASSFWGPGNEQFF,TGTGCCAGCAGCTTCTGGGGTCCAGGGAATGAGCAGTTCTTC
TRBJ1-2,few,NA,TRBV5-1,CASSLARGSRRGYTF,TGCGCCAGCAGCTTGGCCCGGGGATCCCGGCGGGGCTACACCTTC
TRBJ1-4,NA,NA,TRBV2,CASVSSTGREKLFF,TGTGCCAGCGTCAGTTCAACAGGTCGGGAAAAACTGTTTTTT
TRBJ2-3,NA,NA,TRBV29-1,CSVGAGEFPDTQYF,TGCAGCGTCGGTGCCGGGGAGTTCCCAGATACGCAGTATTTT
TRBJ2-5,few,TRBD2,TRBV5-1,CASTDSAGGGETQYF,TGCGCCAGCACCGACTCAGCGGGGGGTGGAGAGACCCAGTACTTC
TRBJ1-2,NA,NA,TRBV29-1,CSVDTDYGYTF,TGCAGCGTTGATACGGACTATGGCTACACCTTC
TRBJ2-2,NA,NA,TRBV7-9,CASSLAGQLTNTGELFF,TGTGCCAGCAGCTTAGCCGGGCAGTTAACGAACACCGGGGAGCTGTTTTTT
TRBJ1-1,NA,TRBD1,TRBV5-6,CASSRGTGGQRNTEAFF,TGTGCCAGCAGCAGGGGGACAGGGGGACAAAGGAACACTGAAGCTTTCTTT
TRBJ1-2,few,NA,TRBV13,CASSLGGPRLDGRVAYGYTF,TGTGCCAGCAGCTTAGGGGGTCCGCGACTAGACGGACGTGTTGCCTATGGCTACACCTTC
TRBJ2-1,NA,NA,TRBV2,CASVLRGGDEQFF,TGTGCCAGCGTCCTGAGGGGTGGGGATGAGCAGTTCTTC
TRBJ1-6,NA,NA,TRBV6-5,CASSYSPDRNLSPLHF,TGTGCCAGCAGTTACTCTCCAGACAGAAATCTTTCACCCCTCCACTTT
TRBJ2-1,NA,NA,TRBV7-2,CASSLVGDLPDEQFF,TGTGCCAGCAGCTTAGTCGGCGATCTCCCGGATGAGCAGTTCTTC
TRBJ2-5,NA,TRBD2,TRBV23-1,CASSQTLRTSGTVRETQYF,TGCGCCAGCAGTCAAACTTTGCGTACTAGCGGGACCGTGAGAGAGACCCAGTACTTC
TRBJ2-1,few,NA,TRBV29-1,CSVATSLDEQFF,TGCAGCGTCGCGACTAGTTTGGATGAGCAGTTCTTC
TRBJ1-2,NA,NA,TRBV7-2,CASSLANQGYGYTF,TGTGCCAGCAGCTTAGCCAACCAGGGATATGGCTACACCTTC
TRBJ2-3,NA,NA,TRBV7-6,CASSLAQSPDTQYF,TGTGCCAGCAGCTTAGCGCAAAGCCCAGATACGCAGTATTTT
TRBJ1-1,few,TRBD1,TRBV6-5,CASSPTGGRTEAFF,TGTGCCAGCAGTCCCACAGGGGGTCGCACTGAAGCTTTCTTT
TRBJ2-5,NA,NA,TRBV11-2,CASSQGGTWETQYF,TGTGCCAGCAGCCAAGGGGGGACTTGGGAGACCCAGTACTTC
TRBJ2-3,NA,NA,TRBV19,CASNTGNTDTQYF,TGTGCCAGTAATACAGGGAACACAGATACGCAGTATTTT
TRBJ2-5,NA,NA,TRBV29-1,CSIEEVGTQETQYF,TGCAGCATTGAAGAAGTCGGCACCCAAGAGACCCAGTACTTC
TRBJ2-5,NA,NA,TRBV9,CASSVGGQETQYF,TGTGCCAGCAGCGTAGGCGGACAAGAGACCCAGTACTTC
TRBJ2-3,NA,TRBD2,TRBV30,CAWNPGGPPDTQYF,TGTGCCTGGAATCCGGGAGGGCCGCCAGATACGCAGTATTTT
TRBJ2-7,few,NA,TRBV9,CASSVATGPNEQYF,TGTGCCAGCAGCGTAGCTACAGGGCCCAACGAGCAGTACTTC
TRBJ2-7,NA,TRBD2,TRBV30,CAWSWEGSTYEQYF,TGTGCCTGGAGTTGGGAGGGGTCCACTTACGAGCAGTACTTC
TRBJ1-1,medium-sized,NA,TRBV2,CASSELENTEAFF,TGTGCCAGCAGTGAACTGGAGAACACTGAAGCTTTCTTT
TRBJ2-5,NA,TRBD1,TRBV4-1,CASSQEGRTGGSQETQYF,TGCGCCAGCAGCCAAGAAGGAAGGACAGGGGGTTCCCAAGAGACCCAGTACTTC
TRBJ1-2,NA,NA,TRBV5-1,CASSRDGVANYGYTF,TGCGCCAGCAGCAGGGACGGCGTGGCTAACTATGGCTACACCTTC
TRBJ2-5,NA,TRBD2,TRBV5-4,CASRPGGWQETQYF,TGTGCCAGCAGGCCGGGGGGATGGCAAGAGACCCAGTACTTC
TRBJ1-1,NA,TRBD1,TRBV19,CASRGQLKNTEAFF,TGTGCCAGTAGGGGACAGTTAAAGAACACTGAAGCTTTCTTT
TRBJ2-1,few,NA,TRBV4-3,CASSQDRSSAEQFF,TGCGCCAGCAGCCAAGATAGGAGCTCGGCAGAGCAGTTCTTC
TRBJ1-1,NA,TRBD1,TRBV10-3,CAISGRTGLNTEAFF,TGTGCCATCAGTGGTAGGACAGGGCTGAACACTGAAGCTTTCTTT
TRBJ2-5,few,NA,TRBV4-3,CASSQGTVGETQYF,TGCGCCAGCAGCCAAGGGACGGTTGGGGAGACCCAGTACTTC
TRBJ1-4,few,TRBD1,TRBV10-3,CAISDPDRGRREKLFF,TGTGCCATCAGTGATCCCGACAGGGGGAGGCGGGAAAAACTGTTTTTT